The subject of this entry is one T cell receptor beta chain. The data are from a study of blood T cell repertoires in COVID-19. About the study: Samples taken during acute and convalescent COVID-19 were collected in the United States, Italy and Spain.

Original analysis: It was from reference gene primer amplification that nucleated cell counts were estimated. Repertoires were generated with immunoSEQ multiplex PCR, while TCRdb's copy carries only in-frame clones and drops some. V and J calls and clone size are as listed in that table; D and trimming were resolved from the DNA. The table records about 380,000 clones, 85% of them present only once. Germline-derived CDR1 and CDR2 are SNHLY and FYNNEI. The V gene lost 4 bases and the J gene lost 5 bases, with 9 bases spanning the gap. The CDR3 sequence is 12 residues long. The sequenced material came from peripheral blood. This receptor was obtained from a woman aged 18-29 years with acute or convalescent COVID-19. The genes are TRBV2 and TRBJ2-7; the D is unclear. For the CDR3, the DNA is TGTGCCAGCAGTGGCGACTTGAACGAGCAGTACTTC. It specifies CASSGDLNEQYF.